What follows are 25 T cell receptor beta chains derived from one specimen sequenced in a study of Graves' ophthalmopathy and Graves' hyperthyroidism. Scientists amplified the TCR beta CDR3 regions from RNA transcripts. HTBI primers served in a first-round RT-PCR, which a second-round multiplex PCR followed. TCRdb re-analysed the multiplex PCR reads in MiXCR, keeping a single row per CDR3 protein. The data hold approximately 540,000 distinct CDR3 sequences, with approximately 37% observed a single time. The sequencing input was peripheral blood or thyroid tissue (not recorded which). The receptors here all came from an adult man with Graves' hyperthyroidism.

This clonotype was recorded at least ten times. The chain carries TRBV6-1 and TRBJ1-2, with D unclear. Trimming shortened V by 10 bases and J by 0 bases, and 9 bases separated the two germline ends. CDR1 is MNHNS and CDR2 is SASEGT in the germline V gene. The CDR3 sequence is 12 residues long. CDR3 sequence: CATQEPNYGYTF. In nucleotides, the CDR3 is TGTGCCACTCAAGAACCTAACTATGGCTACACCTTC.

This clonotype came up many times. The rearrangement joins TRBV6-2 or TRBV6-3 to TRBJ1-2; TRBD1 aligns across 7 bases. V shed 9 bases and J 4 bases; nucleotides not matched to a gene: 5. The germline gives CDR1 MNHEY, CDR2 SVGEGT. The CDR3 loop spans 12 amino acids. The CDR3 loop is CASTGTAYGYTF. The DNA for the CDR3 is TGTGCCAGTACCGGGACAGCCTATGGCTACACCTTC.

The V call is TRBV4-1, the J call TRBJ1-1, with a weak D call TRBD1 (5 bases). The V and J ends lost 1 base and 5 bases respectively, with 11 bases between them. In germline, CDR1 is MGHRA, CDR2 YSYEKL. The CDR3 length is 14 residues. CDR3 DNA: TGCGCCAGCAGCCAAGTAGGGGTAGGGACTGAAGCTTTCTTT. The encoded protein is CASSQVGVGTEAFF.

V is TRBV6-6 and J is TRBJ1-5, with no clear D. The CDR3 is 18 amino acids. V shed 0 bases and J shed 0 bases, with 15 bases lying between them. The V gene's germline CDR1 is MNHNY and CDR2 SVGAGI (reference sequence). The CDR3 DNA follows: TGTGCCAGCAGTTACTCGAAGGACGGAGCCTATAGCAATCAGCCCCAGCATTTT. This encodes CASSYSKDGAYSNQPQHF.

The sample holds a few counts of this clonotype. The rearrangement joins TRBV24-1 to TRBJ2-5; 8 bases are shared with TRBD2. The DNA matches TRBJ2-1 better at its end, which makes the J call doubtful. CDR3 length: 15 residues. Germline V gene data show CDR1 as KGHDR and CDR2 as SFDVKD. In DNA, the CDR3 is TGTGCCACCAGTGAGGATACGGGGGGGATTAATGAGCAGTTCTTC. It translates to CATSEDTGGINEQFF.

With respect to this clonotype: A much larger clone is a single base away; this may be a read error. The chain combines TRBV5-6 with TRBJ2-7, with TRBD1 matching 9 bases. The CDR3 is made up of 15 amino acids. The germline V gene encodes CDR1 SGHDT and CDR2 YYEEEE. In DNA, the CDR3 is TGTGCCAACAGCTCTACGGGACAGGGATCCTACGAGCAGTACTTC. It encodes CANSSTGQGSYEQYF.

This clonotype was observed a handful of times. The CDR3 region has the DNA TGTGCCAGCAGCGTCGGGACTGATCGCACAGATACGCAGTATTTT. It yields the protein CASSVGTDRTDTQYF. The J gene is TRBJ2-3, the V gene TRBV2, with D perhaps TRBD2 (6 bases). The length of the CDR3 is 15 residues. V gave up 6 bases and J gave up 1 base, with 14 bases separating them. Germline lookup yields CDR1 SNHLY and CDR2 FYNNEI.

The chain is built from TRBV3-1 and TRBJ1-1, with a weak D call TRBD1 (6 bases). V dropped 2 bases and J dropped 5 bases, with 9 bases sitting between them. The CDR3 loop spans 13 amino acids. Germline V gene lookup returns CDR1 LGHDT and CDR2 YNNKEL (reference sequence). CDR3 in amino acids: CASSQRGVTEAFF. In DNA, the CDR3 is TGTGCCAGCAGCCAAAGGGGGGTTACTGAAGCTTTCTTT.

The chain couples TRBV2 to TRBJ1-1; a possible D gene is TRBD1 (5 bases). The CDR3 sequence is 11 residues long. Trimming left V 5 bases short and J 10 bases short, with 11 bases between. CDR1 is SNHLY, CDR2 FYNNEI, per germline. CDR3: CASSNDRGAFF. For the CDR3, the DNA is TGTGCCAGCAGTAACGATAGGGGAGCTTTCTTT.

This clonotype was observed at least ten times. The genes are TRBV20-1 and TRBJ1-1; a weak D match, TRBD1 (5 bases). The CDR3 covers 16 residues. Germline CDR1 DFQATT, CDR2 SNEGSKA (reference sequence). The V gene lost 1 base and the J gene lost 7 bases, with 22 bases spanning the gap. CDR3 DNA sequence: TGCAGTGCTAGAGGGGGACTCAGGGAAGGTGGGAATGAAGCTTTCTTT. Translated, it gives CSARGGLREGGNEAFF.

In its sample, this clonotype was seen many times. The CDR3, as DNA: TGTGCCAGCAGCCGCCGGGACCGATGGAACACCGGGGAGCTGTTTTTT. Translating gives CASSRRDRWNTGELFF. J is TRBJ2-2 and V is TRBV3-1; perhaps D is TRBD1 or TRBD2 (5 bases each). V dropped 4 bases and J dropped 1 base, with 13 bases sitting between them. The CDR3 has 16 amino acids. CDR1 LGHDT and CDR2 YNNKEL come from the germline V gene (reference sequence).

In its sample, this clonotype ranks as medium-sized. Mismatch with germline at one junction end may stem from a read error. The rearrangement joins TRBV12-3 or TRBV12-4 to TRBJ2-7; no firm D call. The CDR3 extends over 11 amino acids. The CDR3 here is CASSLGYEQYF. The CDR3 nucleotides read TGTGCCAGCAGCTTAGGCTACGAGCAGTACTTC.

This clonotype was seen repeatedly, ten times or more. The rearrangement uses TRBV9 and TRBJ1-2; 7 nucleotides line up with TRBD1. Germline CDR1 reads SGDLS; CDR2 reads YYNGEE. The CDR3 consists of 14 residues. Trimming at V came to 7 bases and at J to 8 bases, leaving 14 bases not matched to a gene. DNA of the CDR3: TGTGCCAGCGGACAGGACAGGCCTAAAGGGGGCTACACCTTC. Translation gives CASGQDRPKGGYTF.

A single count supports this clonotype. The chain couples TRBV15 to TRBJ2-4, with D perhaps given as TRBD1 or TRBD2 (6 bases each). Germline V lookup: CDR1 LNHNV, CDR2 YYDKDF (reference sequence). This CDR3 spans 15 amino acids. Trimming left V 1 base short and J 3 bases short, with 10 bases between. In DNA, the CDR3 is TGTGCCACCAGCAGAGGAGGAGGGGGCAAAAACATTCAGTACTTC. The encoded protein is CATSRGGGGKNIQYF.

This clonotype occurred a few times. CDR3 DNA sequence: TGCGCCACCATGACCCCGCCCAGGGGGAATTATAGCAATCAGCCCCAGCATTTT. It is translated as CATMTPPRGNYSNQPQHF. This chain uses TRBV10-1 with TRBJ1-5; 7 bases are shared with TRBD1. The CDR3 length is 18 residues. The junction had 18 bases not matched to a gene; V was cut back by 10 bases and J by 0 bases. The germline CDR1 and CDR2 sequences are WNHNN and SYGVQD (reference sequence).

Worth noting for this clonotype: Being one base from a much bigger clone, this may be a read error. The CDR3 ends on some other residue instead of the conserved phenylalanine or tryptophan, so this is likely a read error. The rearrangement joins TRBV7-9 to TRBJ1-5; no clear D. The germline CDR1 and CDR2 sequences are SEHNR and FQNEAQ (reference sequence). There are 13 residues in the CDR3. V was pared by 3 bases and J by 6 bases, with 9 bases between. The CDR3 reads CASSFGKGQPQHL. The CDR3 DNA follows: TGTGCCAGCAGCTTCGGAAAGGGTCAGCCCCAGCATCTT.

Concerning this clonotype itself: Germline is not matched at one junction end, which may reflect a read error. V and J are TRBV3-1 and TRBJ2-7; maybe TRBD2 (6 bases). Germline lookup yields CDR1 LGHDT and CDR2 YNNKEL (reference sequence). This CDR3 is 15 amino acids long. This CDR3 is CANSRGGANSYEQYF. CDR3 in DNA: TGTGCCAACAGCCGGGGCGGGGCGAACTCCTACGAGCAGTACTTC.

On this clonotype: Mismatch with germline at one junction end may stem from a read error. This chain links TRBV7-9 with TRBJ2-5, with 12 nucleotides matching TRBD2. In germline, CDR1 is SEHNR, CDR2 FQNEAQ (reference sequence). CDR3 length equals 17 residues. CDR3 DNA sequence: TGCGCCAGCAGCCAAGGAAGGGCTAGCGGGAGGGAAGAGACCCAGTACTTC. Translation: CASSQGRASGREETQYF. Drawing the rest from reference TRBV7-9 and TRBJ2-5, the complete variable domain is DTGVSQNPRHKITKRGQNVTFRCDPISEHNRLYWYRQTLGQGPEFLTYFQNEAQLEKSRLLSDRFSAERPKGSFSTLEIQRTEQGDSAMYLCASSQGRASGREETQYFGPGTRLLVL.

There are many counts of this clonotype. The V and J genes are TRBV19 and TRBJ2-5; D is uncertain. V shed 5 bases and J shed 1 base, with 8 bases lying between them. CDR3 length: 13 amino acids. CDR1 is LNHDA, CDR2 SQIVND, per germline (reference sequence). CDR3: CASSGAFQETQYF. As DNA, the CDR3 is TGTGCCAGTAGTGGAGCGTTCCAAGAGACCCAGTACTTC.

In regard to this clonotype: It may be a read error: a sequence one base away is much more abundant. CDR3 loop: CSVREMGLEKLFF. The CDR3 region has the DNA TGCAGTGTCAGGGAGATGGGTTTGGAAAAACTGTTTTTT. The chain uses TRBV20-1 and TRBJ1-4; a weak D match, TRBD1 (5 bases). Germline CDR1 and CDR2: DFQATT and SNEGSKA (reference sequence). The CDR3 spans 13 residues. Trimming removed 7 bases at V and 8 bases at J, with 17 bases between.

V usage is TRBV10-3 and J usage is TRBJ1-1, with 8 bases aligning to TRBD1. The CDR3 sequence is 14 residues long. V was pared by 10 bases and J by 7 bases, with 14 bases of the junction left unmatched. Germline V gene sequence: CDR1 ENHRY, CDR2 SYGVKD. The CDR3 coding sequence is TGTGCCAGCAGCGCCGGACAGGGAAAAAATGAAGCTTTCTTT. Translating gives CASSAGQGKNEAFF.

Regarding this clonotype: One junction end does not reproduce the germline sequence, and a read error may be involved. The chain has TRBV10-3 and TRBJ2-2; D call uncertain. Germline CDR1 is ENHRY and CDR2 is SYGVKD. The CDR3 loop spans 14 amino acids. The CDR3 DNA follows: TGTGCCAGCAGTGAAGGAAGGACCTCCGGGGAGCTGTTTTTT. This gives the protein CASSEGRTSGELFF.

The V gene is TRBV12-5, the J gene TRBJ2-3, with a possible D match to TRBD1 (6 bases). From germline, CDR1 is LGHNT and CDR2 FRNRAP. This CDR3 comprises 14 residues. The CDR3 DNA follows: TGTGCCAGCAGTTTTACAGGGATGCGCGATACGCAGTATTTT. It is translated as CASSFTGMRDTQYF.

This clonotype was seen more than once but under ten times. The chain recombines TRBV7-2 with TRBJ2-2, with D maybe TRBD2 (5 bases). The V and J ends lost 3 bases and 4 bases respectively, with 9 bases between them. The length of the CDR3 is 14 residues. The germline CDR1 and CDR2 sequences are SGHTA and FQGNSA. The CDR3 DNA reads TGTGCCAGCAGCTTCGGGGTGGGCACCGGGGAGCTGTTTTTT. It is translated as CASSFGVGTGELFF.

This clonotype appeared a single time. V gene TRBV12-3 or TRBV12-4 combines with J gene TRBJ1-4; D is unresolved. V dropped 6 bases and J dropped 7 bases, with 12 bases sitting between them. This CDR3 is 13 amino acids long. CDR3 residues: CASRGMGGEKLFF. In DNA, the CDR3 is TGTGCCAGCAGGGGGATGGGAGGTGAAAAACTGTTTTTT.